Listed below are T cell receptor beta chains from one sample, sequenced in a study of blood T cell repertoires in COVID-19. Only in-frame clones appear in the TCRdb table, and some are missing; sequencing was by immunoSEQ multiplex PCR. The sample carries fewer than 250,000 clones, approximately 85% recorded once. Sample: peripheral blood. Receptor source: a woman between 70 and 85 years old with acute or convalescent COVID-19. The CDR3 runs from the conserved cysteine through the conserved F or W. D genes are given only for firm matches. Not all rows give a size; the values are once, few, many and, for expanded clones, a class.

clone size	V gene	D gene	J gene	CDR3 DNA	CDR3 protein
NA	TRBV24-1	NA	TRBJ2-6	TGTGCCACCAGTGATCCGCGCGGCTCTGGGGCCAACGTCCTGACTTTC	CATSDPRGSGANVLTF
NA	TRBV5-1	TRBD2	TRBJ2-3	TGCGCCAGCAGCCCGGGGGGGGGCACAGATACGCAGTATTTT	CASSPGGGTDTQYF
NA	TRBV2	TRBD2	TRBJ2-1	TGTGCCAGCAGAAGGGTTCGGACTAGCGGATACAATGAGCAGTTCTTC	CASRRVRTSGYNEQFF
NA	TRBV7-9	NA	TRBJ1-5	TGTGCCAGCAGCCTGACAGGCAATCAGCCCCAGCATTTT	CASSLTGNQPQHF
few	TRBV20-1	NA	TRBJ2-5	TGCAGTGCTTACAAGCAAGAGACCCAGTACTTC	CSAYKQETQYF
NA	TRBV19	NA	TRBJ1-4	TGTGCCACCTCGGGAACATTGAATGAAAAACTGTTTTTT	CATSGTLNEKLFF
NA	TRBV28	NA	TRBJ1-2	TGTGCCAGCAGTGGGGGTACAGGGTCTGACTATGGCTACACCTTC	CASSGGTGSDYGYTF
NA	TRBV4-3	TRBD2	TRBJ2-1	TGCGCCAGCAGCCAACGCCCGGGACTAGCGGGGGGCTCCTACAATGAGCAGTTCTTC	CASSQRPGLAGGSYNEQFF
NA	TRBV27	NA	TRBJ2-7	TGTGCCAGCAGTCCACCCCCAGGCAGCTACGAGCAGTACTTC	CASSPPPGSYEQYF
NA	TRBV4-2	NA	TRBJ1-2	TGTGCCAGCAGCCATGGACAGAACTATGGCTACACCTTC	CASSHGQNYGYTF
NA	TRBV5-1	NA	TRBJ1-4	TGCGCCAGCAGCTGGGGAGGAACTAATGAAAAACTGTTTTTT	CASSWGGTNEKLFF
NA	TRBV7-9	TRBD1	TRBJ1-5	TGTGCCAGCAGCTTGGGACAGGGACGGAGCAATCAGCCCCAGCATTTT	CASSLGQGRSNQPQHF
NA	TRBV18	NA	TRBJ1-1	TGTGCCAGCTCACCCAAGATTCAGGAGAACACTGAAGCTTTCTTT	CASSPKIQENTEAFF
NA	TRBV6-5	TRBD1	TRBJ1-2	TGTGCCACCAGGGGACAGGGTGGCTATGGCTACACCTTC	CATRGQGGYGYTF
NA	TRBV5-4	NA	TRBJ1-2	TGTGCCAGCAGCTCGAACAGTCTTAAGGGCTACACCTTC	CASSSNSLKGYTF
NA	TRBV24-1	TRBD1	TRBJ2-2	TGTGCCACCAGTGGGACAGGGTACACCGGGGAGCTGTTTTTT	CATSGTGYTGELFF
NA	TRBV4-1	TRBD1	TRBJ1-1	TGCGCCAGCAGCCAAGATTCCCCAGGGGGGAACACTGAAGCTTTCTTT	CASSQDSPGGNTEAFF
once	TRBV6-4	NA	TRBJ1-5	TGTGCCAGCAGTGAAGGAGAGGCCCAGCCCCAGCATTTT	CASSEGEAQPQHF
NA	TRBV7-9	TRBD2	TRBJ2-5	TGTGCCAGCAGCTTATCTGGCGGGGGGGACCAAGAGACCCAGTACTTC	CASSLSGGGDQETQYF
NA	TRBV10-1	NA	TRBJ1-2	TGCGCCAGCAGTCCGGGACTCAACTATGGCTACACCTTC	CASSPGLNYGYTF
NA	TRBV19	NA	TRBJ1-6	TGTGCCACCGCAGGGGATCGCTCCTATAATTCACCCCTCCACTTT	CATAGDRSYNSPLHF
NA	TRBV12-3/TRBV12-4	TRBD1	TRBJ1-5	TGTGCCAGCAGTCCAGGGGGCGCGGGTCCCCAGCATTTT	CASSPGGAGPQHF
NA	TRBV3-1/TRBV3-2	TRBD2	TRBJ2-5	TGTGCCAGCAGCCAAGATGATATAGGGAGGGCCCAGTACTTC	CASSQDDIGRAQYF
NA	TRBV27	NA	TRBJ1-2	TGTGCCAGCAGTACTCGGGACACGGACTATGGCTACACCTTC	CASSTRDTDYGYTF
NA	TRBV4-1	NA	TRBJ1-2	TGCGCCAGCAGCCAAGATCGGACAGCCTATGGCTACACCTTC	CASSQDRTAYGYTF
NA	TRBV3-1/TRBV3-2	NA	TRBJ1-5	TGTGCCAGCAGCCGGCGAACAGATCAGCCCCAGCATTTT	CASSRRTDQPQHF